This TCR beta chain was found in a study of T-cell reconstitution after alpha-beta-depleted transplantation in children. Many counts were recorded for this clonotype. Unique molecular identifiers were incorporated during preparation of the TCRbeta library. MiXCR was run by TCRdb on the PCR reads, yielding one entry per CDR3 protein. The sample holds hundreds of thousands of distinct CDR3 sequences; around 13% are singletons and the top ten take 0.79%. The CDR3 covers 12 residues. The V end was cut by 0 bases, the J end by 6 bases, with 7 bases between. Looked up from germline, CDR1 is SGHRS and CDR2 is YFSETQ.

V gene TRBV5-1 combines with J gene TRBJ2-7; D call uncertain. Sequenced material: PBMCs, taken before TCRalphabeta/CD19-depleted stem cell transplant. The source is a girl aged 2 to 9 with congenital amegakaryocytic thrombocytopenia, due to receive a stem cell transplant. CDR3 loop: CASSLARSEQYF. The CDR3 bases are TGCGCCAGCAGCTTGGCCCGTTCCGAGCAGTACTTC. Full variable domain (missing parts from reference TRBV5-1 and TRBJ2-7): KAGVTQTPRYLIKTRGQQVTLSCSPISGHRSVSWYQQTPGQGLQFLFEYFSETQRNKGNFPGRFSGRQFSNSRSEMNVSTLELGDSALYLCASSLARSEQYFGPGTRLTVT.